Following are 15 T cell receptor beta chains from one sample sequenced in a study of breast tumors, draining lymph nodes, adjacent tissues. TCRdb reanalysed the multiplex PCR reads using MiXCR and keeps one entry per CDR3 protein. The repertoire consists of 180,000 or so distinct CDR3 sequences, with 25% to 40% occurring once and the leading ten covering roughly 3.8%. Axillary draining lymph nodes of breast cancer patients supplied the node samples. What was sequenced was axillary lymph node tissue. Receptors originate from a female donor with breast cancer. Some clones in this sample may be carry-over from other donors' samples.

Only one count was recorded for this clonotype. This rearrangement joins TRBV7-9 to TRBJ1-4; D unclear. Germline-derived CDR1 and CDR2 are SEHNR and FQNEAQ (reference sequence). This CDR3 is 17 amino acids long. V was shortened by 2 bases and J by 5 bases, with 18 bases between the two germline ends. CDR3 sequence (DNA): TGTGCCAGCAGCTTAAAGGGTGTAAGCTCCTACAATGAAAAACTGTTTTTT. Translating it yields CASSLKGVSSYNEKLFF.

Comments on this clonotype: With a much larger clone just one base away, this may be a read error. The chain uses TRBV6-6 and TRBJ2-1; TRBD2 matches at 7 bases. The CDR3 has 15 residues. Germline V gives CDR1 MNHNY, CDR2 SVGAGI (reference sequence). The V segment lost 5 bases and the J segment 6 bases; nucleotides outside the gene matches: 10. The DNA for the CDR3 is TGTGCCAGCAGTCACGGACGGCGGGAGCGCAATGAGCAGTTCTTC. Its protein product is CASSHGRRERNEQFF.

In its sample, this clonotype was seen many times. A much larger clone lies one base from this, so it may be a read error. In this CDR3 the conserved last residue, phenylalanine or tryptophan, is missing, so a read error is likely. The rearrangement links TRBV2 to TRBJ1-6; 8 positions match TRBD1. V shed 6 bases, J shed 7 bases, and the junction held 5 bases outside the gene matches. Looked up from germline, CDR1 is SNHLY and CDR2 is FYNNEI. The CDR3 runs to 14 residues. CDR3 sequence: CASRSDRANSPLHS. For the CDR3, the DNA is TGTGCCAGCAGATCGGACAGGGCCAATTCACCCCTCCACTCT.

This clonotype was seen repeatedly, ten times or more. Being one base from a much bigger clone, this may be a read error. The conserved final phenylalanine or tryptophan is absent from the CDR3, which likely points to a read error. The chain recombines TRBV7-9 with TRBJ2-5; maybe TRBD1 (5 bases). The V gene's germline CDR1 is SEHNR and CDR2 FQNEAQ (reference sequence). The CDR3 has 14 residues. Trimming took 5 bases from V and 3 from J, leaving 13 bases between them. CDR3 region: CASSVDSSEETQYL. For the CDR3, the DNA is TGTGCCAGCAGCGTAGACAGTTCAGAAGAGACCCAGTACCTC.

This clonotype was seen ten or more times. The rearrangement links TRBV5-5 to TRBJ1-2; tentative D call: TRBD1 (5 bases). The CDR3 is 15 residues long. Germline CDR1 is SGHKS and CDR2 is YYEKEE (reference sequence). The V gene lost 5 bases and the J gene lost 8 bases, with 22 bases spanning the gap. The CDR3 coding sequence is TGTGCCAGCAGGCATGACTGGGGCGGTGAAGGAGGCTACACCTTC. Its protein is CASRHDWGGEGGYTF.

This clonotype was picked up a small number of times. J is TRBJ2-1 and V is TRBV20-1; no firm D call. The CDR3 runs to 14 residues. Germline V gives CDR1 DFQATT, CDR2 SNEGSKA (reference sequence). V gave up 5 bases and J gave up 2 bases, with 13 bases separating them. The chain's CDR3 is CSAVTNTPYNEQFF. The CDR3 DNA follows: TGCAGTGCTGTAACCAACACCCCCTACAATGAGCAGTTCTTC.

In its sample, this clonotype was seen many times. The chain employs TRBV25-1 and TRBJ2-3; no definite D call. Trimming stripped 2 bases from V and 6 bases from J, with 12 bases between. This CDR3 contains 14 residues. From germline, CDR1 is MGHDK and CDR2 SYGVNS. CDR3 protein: CASSEGLRTDTQYF. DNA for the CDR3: TGTGCCAGCAGTGAAGGGCTGCGGACGGATACGCAGTATTTT.

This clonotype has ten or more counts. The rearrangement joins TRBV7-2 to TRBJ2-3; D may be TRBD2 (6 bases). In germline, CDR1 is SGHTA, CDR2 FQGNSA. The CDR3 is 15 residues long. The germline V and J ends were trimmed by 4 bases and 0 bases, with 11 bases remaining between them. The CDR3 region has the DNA TGTGCCAGCAGCTCGCGAAGCGGGAGCACAGATACGCAGTATTTT. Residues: CASSSRSGSTDTQYF.

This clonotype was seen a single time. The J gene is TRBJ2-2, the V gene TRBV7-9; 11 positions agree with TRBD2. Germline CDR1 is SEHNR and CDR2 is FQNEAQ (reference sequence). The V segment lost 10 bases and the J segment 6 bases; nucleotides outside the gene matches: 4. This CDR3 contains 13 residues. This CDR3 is CATGLAEAGELFF. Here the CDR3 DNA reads TGTGCCACGGGACTAGCGGAGGCCGGGGAGCTGTTTTTT.

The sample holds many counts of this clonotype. CDR3 in amino acids: CASSRTSTSGSYEQYF. Here the CDR3 DNA reads TGTGCCAGCAGCCGAACATCTACTAGCGGCTCCTACGAGCAGTACTTC. The chain is built from TRBV14 and TRBJ2-7; 8 bases match TRBD2. This CDR3 region has 16 residues. The germline CDR1 and CDR2 sequences are SGHDN and FVKESK. After removal of 4 bases from V and 0 bases from J, the junction contained 8 bases not matched to a gene.

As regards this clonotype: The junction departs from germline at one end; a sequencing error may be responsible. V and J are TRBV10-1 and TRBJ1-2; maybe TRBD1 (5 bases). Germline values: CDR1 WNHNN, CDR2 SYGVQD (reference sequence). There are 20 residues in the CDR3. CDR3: CASSRGRGVPGELLSYGYPF. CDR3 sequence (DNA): TGCGCCAGCAGTCGGGGACGGGGAGTCCCCGGGGAGCTTTTATCGTACGGCTACCCCTTC.

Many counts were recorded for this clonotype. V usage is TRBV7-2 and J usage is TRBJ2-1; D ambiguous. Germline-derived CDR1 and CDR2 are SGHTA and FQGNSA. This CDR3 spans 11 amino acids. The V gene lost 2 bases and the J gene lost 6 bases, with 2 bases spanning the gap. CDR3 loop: CASSLLNEQFF. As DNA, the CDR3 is TGTGCCAGCAGCTTACTCAATGAGCAGTTCTTC.

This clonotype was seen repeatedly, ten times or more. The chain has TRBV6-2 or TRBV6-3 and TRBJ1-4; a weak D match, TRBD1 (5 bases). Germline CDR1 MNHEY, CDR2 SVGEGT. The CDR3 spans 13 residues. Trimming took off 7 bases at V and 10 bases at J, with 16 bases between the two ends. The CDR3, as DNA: TGTGCCAGCAACGATCAGCTGGGGGGAAAACTGTTTTTT. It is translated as CASNDQLGGKLFF.

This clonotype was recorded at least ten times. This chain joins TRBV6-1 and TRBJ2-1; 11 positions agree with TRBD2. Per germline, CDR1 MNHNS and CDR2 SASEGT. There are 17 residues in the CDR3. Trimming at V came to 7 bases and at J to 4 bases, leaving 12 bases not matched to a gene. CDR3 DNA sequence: TGTGCCAGCATTAAGGGGCTAGCGGGGGGTTCTTACAATGAGCAGTTCTTC. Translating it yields CASIKGLAGGSYNEQFF.

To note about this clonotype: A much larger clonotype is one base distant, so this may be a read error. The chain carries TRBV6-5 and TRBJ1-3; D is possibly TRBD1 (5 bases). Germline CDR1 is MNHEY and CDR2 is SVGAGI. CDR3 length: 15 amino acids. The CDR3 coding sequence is TGTGCCAGCACTGCTCGGGCGATGGGGGGAAACACCATATGTTTT. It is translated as CASTARAMGGNTICF.